A single sample gave rise to the 18 T cell receptor beta chains below, sequenced in a study of human T cells and chemical hapten exposure. TCRdb fed the RACE reads into MiXCR, producing one record per CDR3 protein. This table holds some 94,000 distinct CDR3 sequences, approximately 13% found once. Time point denoted: patch test 1, 2 weeks after DPC sensitization. The treatment: therapeutic diphenylcyclopropenone sensitization with weekly scalp DPC. The material was whole blood, obtained in connection with sensitization to the hapten diphenylcyclopropenone (DPC). These receptors originate from a middle-aged woman with alopecia areata. Some clones in this sample may be carry-over from other donors' samples.

In its sample, this clonotype was seen a few times. The V gene is TRBV28, the J gene TRBJ1-1, with D possibly being TRBD1 (5 bases). This CDR3 is built from 14 residues. Trimming removed 4 bases at V and 3 bases at J, with 12 bases between. Germline values: CDR1 MDHEN, CDR2 SYDVKM. This chain's CDR3 is CASSSFRADTEAFF. The CDR3 DNA reads TGTGCCAGCAGTTCCTTCAGGGCTGACACTGAAGCTTTCTTT. The whole variable domain, remainder taken from reference TRBV28 and TRBJ1-1, is DVKVTQSSRYLVKRTGEKVFLECVQDMDHENMFWYRQDPGLGLRLIYFSYDVKMKEKGDIPEGYSVSREKKERFSLILESASTNQTSMYLCASSSFRADTEAFFGQGTRLTVV.

In DNA, the CDR3 is TGTGCCAGCCAAGCCCGGCAAGGTCGTAGCGGGGAGCTGTTTTTT. It specifies CASQARQGRSGELFF. The chain is built from TRBV5-6 and TRBJ2-2; D uncertain. The CDR3 runs 15 residues. The germline V gene has CDR1 SGHDT and CDR2 YYEEEE. V lost 7 bases and J 7 bases, leaving 20 bases between the germline ends.

This clonotype showed up just a few times. This chain uses TRBV4-3 with TRBJ1-5; perhaps TRBD1 as D (5 bases). The CDR3 extends over 16 amino acids. The V end was cut by 0 bases, the J end by 0 bases, with 9 bases between. Germline V CDR1 and CDR2: LGHNA, YSLEER. CDR3 nucleotides: TGCGCCAGCAGCCAAGAGTGGGGGTATAGCAATCAGCCCCAGCATTTT. It specifies CASSQEWGYSNQPQHF.

The J gene is TRBJ1-6, the V gene TRBV6-5, with 9 bases fitting TRBD1. CDR3 length: 16 amino acids. The V gene end was trimmed by 4 bases and the J gene end by 7 bases; junction bases not matched to a gene: 8. The germline CDR1 and CDR2 sequences are MNHEY and SVGAGI. This CDR3 reads CASSSRDRVFNSPLHF. CDR3 bases: TGTGCCAGCAGTTCCCGGGACAGGGTGTTCAATTCACCCCTCCACTTT.

This clonotype has at least ten counts. The chain has TRBV7-3 and TRBJ1-1, with a possible D match to TRBD1 (5 bases). From germline, CDR1 is SGHTA and CDR2 FQGTGA. V lost 1 base and J 5 bases, leaving 8 bases between the germline ends. This CDR3 is 13 amino acids long. CDR3 protein: CASSLNGGTEAFF. CDR3 sequence (DNA): TGTGCCAGCAGCTTAAACGGGGGGACTGAAGCTTTCTTT.

This clonotype came up a few times. The gene calls are TRBV29-1 and TRBJ1-2; 7 nucleotides agree with TRBD1. Germline CDR1 SQVTM, CDR2 ANQGSEA. The CDR3 extends over 13 amino acids. Trimming at V came to 6 bases and at J to 4 bases, leaving 8 bases not matched to a gene. The CDR3 sequence is CSVDRDYSYGYTF. The CDR3 DNA follows: TGCAGCGTAGACAGGGATTATAGCTATGGCTACACCTTC.

This clonotype was observed a few times. The V call is TRBV10-3, the J call TRBJ2-2; D might be TRBD1 (6 bases). Germline V gene data show CDR1 as ENHRY and CDR2 as SYGVKD. This CDR3 is built from 16 residues. V dropped 6 bases and J dropped 0 bases, with 14 bases sitting between them. This CDR3 reads CAISLQGSANTGELFF. DNA of the CDR3: TGTGCCATCAGCCTACAGGGCTCCGCGAACACCGGGGAGCTGTTTTTT.

This clonotype was seen only a few times. The genes are TRBV12-3 or TRBV12-4 and TRBJ1-5; D possibly corresponds to TRBD1 (6 bases). This CDR3 contains 15 residues. V was clipped by 1 base and J by 2 bases, with 9 bases between them. The CDR3 bases are TGTGCCAGCAGTTTAGACAGGGATGGCAATCAGCCCCAGCATTTT. Amino acids: CASSLDRDGNQPQHF.

This clonotype was detected only a few times. V gene TRBV29-1 combines with J gene TRBJ2-2; TRBD1 matches 7 bases. The J segment lost 0 bases and the V segment lost 4 bases, leaving 8 bases of the junction unmatched. The CDR3 spans 16 residues. Germline values: CDR1 SQVTM, CDR2 ANQGSEA. The CDR3 nucleotides are TGCAGCGTTGGAGAAGGGGGCTATCCGAACACCGGGGAGCTGTTTTTT. Its translation: CSVGEGGYPNTGELFF.

The chain has TRBV7-9 and TRBJ2-7; 12 nucleotides match TRBD2. Trimming removed 4 bases from V and 0 bases from J; junction bases left unmatched: 10. The CDR3 spans 18 residues. The V gene's germline CDR1 is SEHNR and CDR2 FQNEAQ (reference sequence). The CDR3 here is CASSSPGLAGLNSYEQYF. CDR3 nucleotide sequence: TGTGCCAGCAGCTCGCCGGGACTAGCGGGCTTAAACTCCTACGAGCAGTACTTC.

The chain recombines TRBV20-1 with TRBJ1-1; no reliable D call. The germline V gene encodes CDR1 DFQATT and CDR2 SNEGSKA (reference sequence). The CDR3 runs 13 residues. V gave up 0 bases and J gave up 4 bases, with 9 bases separating them. CDR3 in amino acids: CSARERVRTEAFF. DNA for the CDR3: TGCAGTGCTAGAGAAAGGGTTCGCACTGAAGCTTTCTTT.

The V call is TRBV5-1, the J call TRBJ2-7, with D perhaps TRBD1 or TRBD2 (5 bases each). CDR1 and CDR2 (germline): SGHRS, YFSETQ. The V and J ends lost 3 bases and 7 bases respectively, with 14 bases between them. The length of the CDR3 is 13 residues. As DNA, the CDR3 is TGCGCCAGCAGCTCGGACGGGGCTGGAGAGCAGTACTTC. Translated, it gives CASSSDGAGEQYF. Combining the CDR3 with reference TRBV5-1 and TRBJ2-7 gives the whole variable domain KAGVTQTPRYLIKTRGQQVTLSCSPISGHRSVSWYQQTPGQGLQFLFEYFSETQRNKGNFPGRFSGRQFSNSRSEMNVSTLELGDSALYLCASSSDGAGEQYFGPGTRLTVT.

In this sample, this clonotype turned up a few times. This rearrangement joins TRBV7-9 to TRBJ2-7, with 7 bases matching TRBD1. The ends lost 5 bases at V and 3 bases at J; junction bases unmatched: 7. Germline-derived CDR1 and CDR2 are SEHNR and FQNEAQ (reference sequence). This CDR3 is 14 amino acids long. DNA of the CDR3: TGTGCCAGCAGCACCCCGGGACAGTTCTACGAGCAGTACTTC. It encodes CASSTPGQFYEQYF.

This chain joins TRBV6-2 or TRBV6-3 and TRBJ2-4, with D unresolved. The CDR3 sequence is 16 residues long. With 6 bases removed from V and 0 bases from J, the gap between germline ends came to 15 bases. Germline CDR1 reads MNHEY; CDR2 reads SVGEGT. DNA of the CDR3: TGTGCCAGCAGCCCATCTAGAGCCCTAGCCAAAAACATTCAGTACTTC. It encodes CASSPSRALAKNIQYF.

The V call is TRBV4-1, the J call TRBJ2-7, with 9 nucleotides matching TRBD2. Germline lookup yields CDR1 MGHRA and CDR2 YSYEKL. This CDR3 spans 19 amino acids. V trimming: 0 bases; J trimming: 4 bases; junction bases outside the gene matches: 16. Written as DNA, the CDR3 is TGCGCCAGCAGCCAAGAACCCCCGACTAGCGGAGCCCATACATACGAGCAGTACTTC. Amino acids: CASSQEPPTSGAHTYEQYF.

The rearrangement links TRBV5-1 to TRBJ2-3; 8 positions agree with TRBD2. This CDR3 comprises 14 residues. V dropped 5 bases and J dropped 5; count of bases not matched to a gene: 7. Germline values: CDR1 SGHRS, CDR2 YFSETQ. The CDR3 DNA is TGCGCCAGCAGTTCCGGGACTAGTGGAGATACGCAGTATTTT. As protein: CASSSGTSGDTQYF.

The DNA for the CDR3 is TGTGCCAGCAGCGAAAGAGTCCAGGACAGTCGCGAGACCCAGTACTTC. Amino acids: CASSERVQDSRETQYF. The rearrangement joins TRBV11-2 to TRBJ2-5, with D maybe TRBD1 (6 bases). Germline CDR1 SGHAT, CDR2 FQNNGV. There are 16 residues in the CDR3. Trimming pared 5 bases from V and 5 bases from J, leaving 21 bases between.

This clonotype turned up a few times. This chain links TRBV29-1 with TRBJ2-6; D gene ambiguous. In germline, CDR1 is SQVTM, CDR2 ANQGSEA. The CDR3 contains 17 residues. The V gene lost 4 bases and the J gene lost 2 bases, with 18 bases spanning the gap. CDR3 sequence reads: CSVVGAGRTAGANVLTF. In nucleotides, the CDR3 is TGCAGCGTTGTCGGCGCAGGCCGTACCGCTGGGGCCAACGTCCTGACTTTC. Looking up the rest from reference TRBV29-1 and TRBJ2-6 gives the full variable domain: SAVISQKPSRDICQRGTSLTIQCQVDSQVTMMFWYRQQPGQSLTLIATANQGSEATYESGFVIDKFPISRPNLTFSTLTVSNMSPEDSSIYLCSVVGAGRTAGANVLTFGAGSRLTVL.